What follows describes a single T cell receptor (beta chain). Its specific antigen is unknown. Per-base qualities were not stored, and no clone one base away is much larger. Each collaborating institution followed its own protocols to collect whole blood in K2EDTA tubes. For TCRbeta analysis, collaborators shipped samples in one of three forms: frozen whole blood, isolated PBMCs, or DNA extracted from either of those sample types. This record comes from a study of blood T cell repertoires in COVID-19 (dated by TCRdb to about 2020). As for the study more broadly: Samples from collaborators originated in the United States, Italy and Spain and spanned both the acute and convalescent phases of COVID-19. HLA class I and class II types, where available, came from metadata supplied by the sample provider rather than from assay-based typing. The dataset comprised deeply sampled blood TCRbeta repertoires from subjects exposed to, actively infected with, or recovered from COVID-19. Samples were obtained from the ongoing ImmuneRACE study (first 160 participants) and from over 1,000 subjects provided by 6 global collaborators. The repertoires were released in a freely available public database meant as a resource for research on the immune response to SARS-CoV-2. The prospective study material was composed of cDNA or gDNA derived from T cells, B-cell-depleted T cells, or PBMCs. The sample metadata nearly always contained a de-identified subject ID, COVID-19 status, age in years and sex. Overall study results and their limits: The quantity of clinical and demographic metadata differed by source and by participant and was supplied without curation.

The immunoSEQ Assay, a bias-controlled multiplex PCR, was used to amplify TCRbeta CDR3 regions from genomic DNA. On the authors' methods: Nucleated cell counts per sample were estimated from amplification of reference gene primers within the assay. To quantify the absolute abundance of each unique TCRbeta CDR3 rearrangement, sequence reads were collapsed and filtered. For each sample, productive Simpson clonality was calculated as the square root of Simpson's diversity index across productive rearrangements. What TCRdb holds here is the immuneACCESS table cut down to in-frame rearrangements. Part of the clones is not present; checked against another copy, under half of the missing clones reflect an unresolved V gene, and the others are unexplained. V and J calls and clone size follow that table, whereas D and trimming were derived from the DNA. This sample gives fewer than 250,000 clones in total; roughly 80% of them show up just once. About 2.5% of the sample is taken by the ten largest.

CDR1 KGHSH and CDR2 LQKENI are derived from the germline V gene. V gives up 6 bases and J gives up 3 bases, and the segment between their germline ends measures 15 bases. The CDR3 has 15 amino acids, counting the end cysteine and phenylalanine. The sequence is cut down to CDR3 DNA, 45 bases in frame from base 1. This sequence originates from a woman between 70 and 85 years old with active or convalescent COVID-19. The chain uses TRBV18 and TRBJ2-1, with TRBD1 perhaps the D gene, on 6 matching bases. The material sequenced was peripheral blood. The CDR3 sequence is CASSTGPGDYNEQFF. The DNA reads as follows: TGTGCCAGCTCCACGGGGCCAGGGGACTACAATGAGCAGTTCTTC.